The 10 T cell receptor beta chains below come from one sample, sequenced in a study of shared clonotypes between healthy human individuals (dated by TCRdb to 2019 to 2021). Library generation was performed with the immunoSEQ multiplex PCR assay. The immuneACCESS repertoire file appears here via TCRdb, limited to in-frame rearrangements. These files lack a portion of the clones; in checked studies, under half of the deficit traces to unresolved V genes, and the cause of the others is not known. This sample gives 150,000 to 200,000 clones in total; approximately 95% of them show up just once. The ten largest clones capture more than 0.06% of the sample. The material sequenced was naive CD4+ T cells sorted from blood. The cell subset or site label on this specimen signifies: CD45RA+ positively selected. Receptors originate from a woman aged 25 to 45 in good health.

A single count supports this clone. V and J are TRBV5-1 and TRBJ2-4; a weak D match, TRBD2 (5 bases). Germline V CDR1 and CDR2: SGHRS, YFSETQ. Trimming removed 1 base at V and 0 bases at J, with 8 bases between. This CDR3 is built from 15 residues. The CDR3 region is CASSLIEGAKNIQYF. DNA for the CDR3: TGCGCCAGCAGCTTGATAGAGGGAGCCAAAAACATTCAGTACTTC. Drawing the rest from reference TRBV5-1 and TRBJ2-4, the complete variable domain is KAGVTQTPRYLIKTRGQQVTLSCSPISGHRSVSWYQQTPGQGLQFLFEYFSETQRNKGNFPGRFSGRQFSNSRSEMNVSTLELGDSALYLCASSLIEGAKNIQYFGAGTRLSVL.

The chain uses TRBV29-1 and TRBJ2-1, with 11 bases matching TRBD2. V lost 6 bases, J lost 5 bases, and 9 bases stayed unmatched. CDR1 SQVTM and CDR2 ANQGSEA come from the germline V gene. CDR3 size: 15 residues. CDR3 coding DNA: TGCAGCGTACCTAGGACTAGCGGGTACCACAATGAGCAGTTCTTC. Encoded protein: CSVPRTSGYHNEQFF.

The gene calls are TRBV7-9 and TRBJ2-5; TRBD1 matches 10 bases. TRBJ2-7 matches the DNA end more closely, so the J call is doubtful. CDR3 size: 14 residues. The germline V gene encodes CDR1 SEHNR and CDR2 FQNEAQ (reference sequence). The CDR3 protein is CASSLPGQGGEQYF. The CDR3 DNA sequence: TGTGCCAGCAGCCTCCCCGGACAGGGGGGCGAGCAGTACTTC.

This clone was counted only a few times. The J gene is TRBJ1-2, the V gene TRBV4-1; maybe TRBD1 (6 bases). CDR1 MGHRA and CDR2 YSYEKL come from the germline V gene. This CDR3 has 18 amino acids. The ends were cut back, 0 bases at V and 0 bases at J, with 17 bases in the middle. CDR3 in DNA: TGCGCCAGCAGCCAAGATCGGGGGGCACCCAACCCTAACTATGGCTACACCTTC. It specifies CASSQDRGAPNPNYGYTF.

CDR3 nucleotides: TGTGCCAGCAGTTCAGGGGTTATTTCCTACGAGCAGTACTTC. Translating gives CASSSGVISYEQYF. The rearrangement uses TRBV27 and TRBJ2-7, with D possibly matching TRBD1 (6 bases). The CDR3 totals 14 residues. Germline assignment: CDR1 MNHEY and CDR2 SMNVEV (reference sequence). The germline V and J ends were trimmed by 4 bases and 1 base, with 11 bases remaining between them.

The chain is built from TRBV7-9 and TRBJ2-1; 12 positions agree with TRBD2. The CDR3 extends over 16 amino acids. CDR1 and CDR2 from the germline V gene are SEHNR and FQNEAQ (reference sequence). The V segment lost 5 bases and the J segment 2 bases; nucleotides outside the gene matches: 4. The CDR3 coding sequence is TGTGCCAGCAGCCCCCTAGCGGGAGGGACCTACAATGAGCAGTTCTTC. It codes for CASSPLAGGTYNEQFF.

The chain combines TRBV6-6 with TRBJ2-7; 9 bases agree with TRBD1. Germline assignment: CDR1 MNHNY and CDR2 SVGAGI (reference sequence). Trimming removed 7 bases from V and 6 bases from J; junction bases left unmatched: 13. The CDR3 totals 15 residues. The chain's CDR3 is CASTGGQKDRGEQYF. The CDR3 DNA reads as TGTGCCAGCACCGGGGGACAGAAGGACAGGGGCGAGCAGTACTTC.

This sequence joins TRBV5-1 and TRBJ2-1; 8 bases fit TRBD2. This CDR3 is 19 amino acids long. The germline gives CDR1 SGHRS, CDR2 YFSETQ. After removal of 0 bases from V and 6 bases from J, the junction contained 17 bases not matched to a gene. The CDR3 DNA sequence: TGCGCCAGCAGCTTGGTTCCAGCGGGAGATAGGGGGGCCGGCAATGAGCAGTTCTTC. This translates into CASSLVPAGDRGAGNEQFF.

This chain uses TRBV7-8 with TRBJ1-3; a possible D gene is TRBD1 (5 bases). The CDR3 consists of 16 residues. From germline, CDR1 is SGHVS and CDR2 FQNEAQ. V dropped 1 base and J dropped 4 bases, with 14 bases sitting between them. CDR3: CASSLEWGRSGNTIYF. The CDR3 nucleotides read TGTGCCAGCAGCTTAGAATGGGGGAGATCCGGAAACACCATATATTTT. Combining the CDR3 with reference TRBV7-8 and TRBJ1-3 gives the whole variable domain GAGVSQSPRYKVAKRGQDVALRCDPISGHVSLFWYQQALGQGPEFLTYFQNEAQLDKSGLPSDRFFAERPEGSVSTLKIQRTQQEDSAVYLCASSLEWGRSGNTIYFGEGSWLTVV.

The chain has TRBV12-1 and TRBJ1-3; no check of the table's D call, TRBD1, against the DNA was made. TRBV12-1 is annotated as a pseudogene. The CDR3 extends over 17 amino acids. The CDR3 protein is CASSPEGTADSGNTIYF. CDR3 coding DNA: TGTGCCAGCAGCCCGGAAGGGACAGCGGATTCTGGAAACACCATATATTTT.